This T cell receptor beta chain stems from a study of shared clonotypes between healthy human individuals. The CDR3 sequence is 14 residues long. Germline lookup yields CDR1 SGHTA and CDR2 FQGTGA. J gave up 0 bases and V 5 bases, and 3 bases lay outside the gene matches. Under the authors' procedure: Because ImmunoSEQ provided only junction sequences with no quality scores, the filtering differed. TCRdb's table, derived via immunoSEQ multiplex PCR, lists solely in-frame clones and lacks some. V, J and clone size were drawn from that table, and D and trimming were deduced from the DNA. The top ten hold approximately 12% of the sample, which has roughly 500,000 clones, more than 75% seen once.

The sequencing input was PBMCs. This sequence was found in a woman between 35 and 50 years old in good health. Some clones in this sample may be carry-over from other donors' samples. This sequence joins TRBV7-3 and TRBJ2-5; TRBD2 matches 7 bases. CDR3 nucleotide sequence: TGTGCCAGCAGCGTCGGGACTAACCAAGAGACCCAGTACTTC. It translates to CASSVGTNQETQYF.